This TCR beta chain was recovered during a study of CD8 T cells in ankylosing spondylitis. This clonotype showed up just a few times. Its antigen is currently unknown. After removal of 4 bases from V and 6 bases from J, the junction contained 13 bases not matched to a gene. Germline CDR1 reads SGHNT; CDR2 reads YYREEE (reference sequence). This CDR3 is 16 amino acids long. Notes on the study in general: Seemingly distinctive of ankylosing spondylitis blood was a TCR beta motif formed by eight highly homologous variants.

TCRdb fed the 5' RACE reads into MiXCR, producing one record per CDR3 protein. The table includes about 130,000 distinct CDR3 sequences, 9.3% detected once. This clonotype originated in a male donor with ankylosing spondylitis or in good health (not recorded which). Sequencing was carried out using blood, either unsorted or a sorted T cell fraction (not recorded which). The chain is built from TRBV5-4 and TRBJ2-3, with 8 positions matching TRBD2. In DNA form, the CDR3 reads TGTGCCAGCAGCACCCGGACTAGCATAGTGTGGGATACGCAGTATTTT. As protein: CASSTRTSIVWDTQYF.